The T cell receptor (beta chain) described here comes from a study of control samples from healthy donors and cancer patients. The germline V gene encodes CDR1 SGHDT and CDR2 YYEEEE. The CDR3 has 13 amino acids. The ends were cut back, 2 bases at V and 5 bases at J, with 10 bases in the middle. Using immunoSEQ multiplex PCR, the repertoire was profiled, and TCRdb retains in-frame clones only, with some absent. The table shows 150,000 to 200,000 clones, with just under 95% occurring only once. The sequence was obtained from a woman in her thirties or forties in good health. V and J are TRBV5-6 and TRBJ2-5; D is unresolved. Sample: blood. The CDR3 DNA reads TGTGCCAGCAGCTTAATCGGATGGGAGACCCAGTACTTC. Translated, it gives CASSLIGWETQYF.